One T cell receptor beta chain is described in this entry. The antigen is undetermined. Profiled with immunoSEQ multiplex PCR; TCRdb holds only in-frame clones, not every one. The table records 70,000 or so clones, around 88% of them present only once. The data are from a study of T cell responses to AZD1222 COVID-19 vaccine. Study results and limitations: At baseline, just five to seven AZD1222 recipients tested seropositive. Compared with day 0, the breadth and depth of the Spike-specific TCR repertoire rose significantly after two doses of AZD1222. A mostly white British donor set with more females was recruited, and clonal diversity was possibly underestimated.

Germline V gives CDR1 SGHDT, CDR2 YYEEEE. The length of the CDR3 is 15 residues. The V segment lost 3 bases and the J segment 0 bases; nucleotides outside the gene matches: 5. This TCR was sampled from an adult in good health. The sample was peripheral blood, taken on day 0 of AZD1222 vaccination. V usage is TRBV5-6 and J usage is TRBJ2-7; 8 bases are shared with TRBD2. The CDR3 sequence is CASSSLAGPSYEQYF. Written as DNA, the CDR3 is TGTGCCAGCAGCTCTCTAGCGGGCCCCTCCTACGAGCAGTACTTC.